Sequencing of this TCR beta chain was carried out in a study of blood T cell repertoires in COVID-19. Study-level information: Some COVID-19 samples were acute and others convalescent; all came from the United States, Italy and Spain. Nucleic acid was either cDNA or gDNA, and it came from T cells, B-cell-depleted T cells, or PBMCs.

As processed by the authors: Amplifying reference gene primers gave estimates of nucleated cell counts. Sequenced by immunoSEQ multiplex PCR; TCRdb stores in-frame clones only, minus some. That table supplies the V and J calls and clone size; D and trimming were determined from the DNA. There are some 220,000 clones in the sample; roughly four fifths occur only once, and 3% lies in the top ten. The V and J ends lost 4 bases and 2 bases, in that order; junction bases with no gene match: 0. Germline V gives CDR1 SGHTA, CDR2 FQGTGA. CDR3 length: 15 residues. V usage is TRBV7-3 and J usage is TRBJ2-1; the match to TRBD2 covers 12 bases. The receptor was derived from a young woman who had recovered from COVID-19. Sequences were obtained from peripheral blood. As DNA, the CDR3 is TGTGCCAGCAGCTGGACTAGCGGGACCTACAATGAGCAGTTCTTC. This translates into CASSWTSGTYNEQFF.